The clone carrying this T cell receptor (beta chain) has just a few counts. The target antigen is unknown. The data stem from a study of cytomegalovirus exposure and HLA in healthy donors. Study-wide results and caveats: According to a later analysis, most TCR beta chains associated with CMV appeared HLA-restricted. HLA allele associations emerged for about 16,000 TCR beta sequences in a later analysis, at 0.05 false discovery rate. Confirmation was obtained in vitro that three CMV-associated chains are specific for CMV antigens.

PCR primers comprised 60 Vbeta and 13 Jbeta primers. Profiled with immunoSEQ multiplex PCR; TCRdb holds only in-frame clones, not every one. The sample shows about 140,000 clones, roughly four fifths of them seen only once. Per the germline V gene, CDR1 is MNHEY and CDR2 is SVGAGI. Trimming removed 6 bases from V and 7 bases from J; junction bases left unmatched: 8. The CDR3 runs to 14 residues. The TCR comes from a man aged 18 to 30 in good health and CMV-seropositive. The V call is TRBV6-5, the J call TRBJ1-4; 7 bases agree with TRBD1. The sequencing input was PBMCs. The CDR3 region has the DNA TGTGCCAGCAGAAGACAGGGAGGAGGTGAAAAACTGTTTTTT. This translates into CASRRQGGGEKLFF.